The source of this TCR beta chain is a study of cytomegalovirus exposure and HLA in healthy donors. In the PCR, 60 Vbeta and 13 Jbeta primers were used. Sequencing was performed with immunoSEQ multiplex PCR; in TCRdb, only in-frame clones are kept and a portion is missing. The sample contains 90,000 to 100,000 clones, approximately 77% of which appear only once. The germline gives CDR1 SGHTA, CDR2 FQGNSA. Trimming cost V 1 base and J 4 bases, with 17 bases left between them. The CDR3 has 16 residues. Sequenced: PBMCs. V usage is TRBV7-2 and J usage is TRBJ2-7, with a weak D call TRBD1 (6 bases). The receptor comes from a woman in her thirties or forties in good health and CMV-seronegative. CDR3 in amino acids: CASSLDLTGRLYEQYF. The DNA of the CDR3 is TGTGCCAGCAGCTTAGACTTAACAGGGCGTCTGTACGAGCAGTACTTC.